These 22 T cell receptor beta chains were all obtained from the same sample, sequenced in a study of cytomegalovirus exposure and HLA in healthy donors. The primer mix had 60 Vbeta and 13 Jbeta primers. Clones were sequenced by immunoSEQ multiplex PCR, and TCRdb holds only the in-frame ones, with some missing. This sample has about 130,000 clones, with roughly 80% found just once. The sample taken for sequencing was PBMCs. The receptors come from a female donor in good health and CMV-seronegative.

Only a few counts were recorded for this clone. The DNA of the CDR3 is TGTGCCAGCAGCGTTGAGGACACTGAAGCTTTCTTT. Protein product: CASSVEDTEAFF. This chain uses TRBV9 with TRBJ1-1; D remains ambiguous. V shed 2 bases and J shed 3 bases, with 5 bases lying between them. From germline, CDR1 is SGDLS and CDR2 YYNGEE. The CDR3 is 12 amino acids.

The V and J genes are TRBV28 and TRBJ2-1, with D tentatively TRBD2 (6 bases). V was trimmed by 6 bases and J by 8 bases, leaving 20 bases between them. The CDR3 loop spans 15 amino acids. Per the germline V gene, CDR1 is MDHEN and CDR2 is SYDVKM. CDR3 region: CASSPAGPLFDEQFF. In nucleotides, the CDR3 is TGTGCCAGCAGCCCCGCGGGACCCCTTTTCGATGAGCAGTTCTTC.

The genes are TRBV28 and TRBJ2-7, with D tentatively TRBD1 (6 bases). The CDR3 loop spans 14 amino acids. Looked up from germline, CDR1 is MDHEN and CDR2 is SYDVKM. Between the trimmed V and J ends, which lost 3 bases and 1 base, there was a span of 10 bases. The CDR3 region is CASSFPDRSYEQYF. The DNA of the CDR3 is TGTGCCAGCAGTTTCCCGGACAGATCCTACGAGCAGTACTTC.

The chain couples TRBV28 to TRBJ1-1; tentatively, D is TRBD1 (6 bases). Between the trimmed V and J ends, which lost 2 bases and 5 bases, there was a span of 12 bases. CDR1 and CDR2 from the germline V gene are MDHEN and SYDVKM. The CDR3 is 14 residues long. In nucleotides, the CDR3 is TGTGCCAGCAGTTTAGGGGGCCTGGGAACTGAAGCTTTCTTT. Its translation: CASSLGGLGTEAFF.

This clone has just one count. The sample has other DNA sequences that encode this CDR3 too. The chain recombines TRBV7-8 with TRBJ1-4; D may be TRBD1 (5 bases). The CDR3 runs to 15 residues. CDR1 and CDR2 (germline): SGHVS, FQNEAQ. V gave up 1 base and J gave up 14 bases, with 20 bases separating them. The CDR3 reads CASSLGEQDLGALFF. The CDR3 DNA follows: TGTGCCAGCAGCTTAGGAGAACAGGACCTCGGAGCCCTGTTTTTT. Looking up the rest from reference TRBV7-8 and TRBJ1-4 gives the full variable domain: GAGVSQSPRYKVAKRGQDVALRCDPISGHVSLFWYQQALGQGPEFLTYFQNEAQLDKSGLPSDRFFAERPEGSVSTLKIQRTQQEDSAVYLCASSLGEQDLGALFFGSGTQLSVL.

This clone was detected a few times. The chain joins TRBV30 to TRBJ1-3; D unresolved. CDR3 length equals 14 residues. CDR1 GTSNPN and CDR2 SVGIG come from the germline V gene (reference sequence). Trimming shortened V by 2 bases and J by 0 bases, and 8 bases separated the two germline ends. This CDR3 is CAWSPYVSGNTIYF. The CDR3 nucleotides read TGTGCCTGGAGTCCCTATGTCTCTGGAAACACCATATATTTT. The full variable domain, completed using reference TRBV30 and TRBJ1-3, is SQTIHQWPATLVQPVGSPLSLECTVEGTSNPNLYWYRQAAGRGLQLLFYSVGIGQISSEVPQNLSASRPQDRQFILSSKKLLLSDSGFYLCAWSPYVSGNTIYFGEGSWLTVV.

CDR3 amino acids: CASSLRTSGRSYNEQFF. The CDR3 DNA is TGTGCCAGCAGCCTCAGGACTAGCGGGAGGTCCTACAATGAGCAGTTCTTC. The chain is built from TRBV13 and TRBJ2-1; TRBD2 matches at 14 bases. The CDR3 has 17 residues. After removal of 5 bases from V and 1 base from J, the junction contained 4 bases not matched to a gene. CDR1 PRHDT and CDR2 FYEKMQ come from the germline V gene (reference sequence).

Only a few counts were recorded for this clone. J is TRBJ2-7 and V is TRBV4-3; D remains unclear. V gave up 0 bases and J gave up 0 bases, with 12 bases separating them. The V gene's germline CDR1 is LGHNA and CDR2 YSLEER. The CDR3 has 16 residues. The CDR3 DNA reads as TGCGCCAGCAGCCAAGATATAGGCGGAAGCTCCTACGAGCAGTACTTC. This translates into CASSQDIGGSSYEQYF.

This chain links TRBV4-2 with TRBJ2-2; D perhaps matches TRBD2 (6 bases). The V gene's germline CDR1 is LGHNA and CDR2 YNFKEQ. Trimming left V 4 bases short and J 0 bases short, with 15 bases between. The CDR3 contains 17 residues. CDR3 DNA sequence: TGTGCCAGCAGCCTCTCAGGGAGGAGGGCGAACACCGGGGAGCTGTTTTTT. This codes for CASSLSGRRANTGELFF.

The table lists this clone with a few counts. The rearrangement joins TRBV6-1 to TRBJ2-7; 8 positions match TRBD1. This CDR3 is built from 13 residues. Germline V gene sequence: CDR1 MNHNS, CDR2 SASEGT. V dropped 8 bases and J dropped 2; count of bases not matched to a gene: 5. The CDR3 DNA follows: TGTGCCAGCGGGGAGACAGGGGCCTACGAGCAGTACTTC. It is translated as CASGETGAYEQYF.

The J gene is TRBJ2-7, the V gene TRBV5-6; 9 bases are shared with TRBD1. CDR1 is SGHDT and CDR2 is YYEEEE in the germline V gene. This CDR3 is 16 amino acids long. J was trimmed by 2 bases and V by 4 bases; bases with no gene match: 10. CDR3 amino acids: CASSPTGGWEAYEQYF. The CDR3 bases are TGTGCCAGCAGCCCTACAGGGGGCTGGGAAGCCTACGAGCAGTACTTC.

The CDR3 nucleotides are TGTGCCAGCAGCTTAGGGGACAACTACGAGCAGTACTTC. It translates to CASSLGDNYEQYF. This chain uses TRBV7-7 with TRBJ2-7; a possible D gene is TRBD1 (6 bases). V was cut by 1 base and J by 3 bases, with 7 bases left in between. Germline V gene sequence: CDR1 SSHAT, CDR2 FNYEAQ (reference sequence). CDR3 size: 13 residues.

J is TRBJ1-5 and V is TRBV30; 8 positions agree with TRBD1. The CDR3 totals 15 residues. Germline values: CDR1 GTSNPN, CDR2 SVGIG (reference sequence). V lost 3 bases to trimming and J lost 2 bases; unmatched junction nucleotides: 6. CDR3 in amino acids: CAWRLTGEGNQPQHF. For the CDR3, the DNA is TGTGCCTGGAGGCTGACAGGGGAAGGCAATCAGCCCCAGCATTTT.

The rearrangement joins TRBV5-1 to TRBJ2-7; 11 bases are shared with TRBD2. CDR1 is SGHRS, CDR2 YFSETQ, per germline. V lost 1 base and J lost 6; bases outside the gene matches: 3. The CDR3 contains 14 residues. The CDR3 loop is CASSLTSGRFEQYF. The CDR3 DNA is TGCGCCAGCAGCTTGACTAGCGGGAGATTCGAGCAGTACTTC.

About this clone: The sample contains more than one DNA sequence encoding this CDR3. The rearrangement uses TRBV10-3 and TRBJ2-7; 7 nucleotides align to TRBD1. CDR3 length: 13 amino acids. V was pared by 6 bases and J by 0 bases, with 2 bases of the junction left unmatched. Germline CDR1 and CDR2: ENHRY and SYGVKD. The CDR3 bases are TGTGCCATCAGCCGGGACAGCTCCTACGAGCAGTACTTC. Protein sequence: CAISRDSSYEQYF.

This rearrangement joins TRBV28 to TRBJ2-3, with 8 bases that match TRBD1. Germline V CDR1 and CDR2: MDHEN, SYDVKM. The length of the CDR3 is 16 residues. V lost 3 bases, J lost 4 bases, and 9 bases stayed unmatched. In nucleotides, the CDR3 is TGTGCCAGCAGTTTCGCAGGGGGCGCAGAGGCAGATACGCAGTATTTT. This sequence encodes CASSFAGGAEADTQYF.

This rearrangement joins TRBV7-2 to TRBJ2-1; 7 nucleotides align to TRBD2. The J segment lost 6 bases and the V segment lost 3 bases, leaving 8 bases of the junction unmatched. The CDR3 runs 15 residues. Germline V gene data show CDR1 as SGHTA and CDR2 as FQGNSA. Here the CDR3 DNA reads TGTGCCAGCAGCTTGGTGGGAGGGCCCCTCAATGAGCAGTTCTTC. Encoded protein: CASSLVGGPLNEQFF.

The V gene is TRBV23-1, the J gene TRBJ2-7, with D possibly matching TRBD2 (5 bases). TRBV23-1 is designated an ORF whose function remains uncertain. This CDR3 is built from 17 residues. V lost 3 bases and J lost 2, with 20 bases in between. The CDR3 spells CASSQVTALARTYEQYF. DNA of the CDR3: TGCGCCAGCAGTCAGGTCACAGCTCTAGCCCGTACCTACGAGCAGTACTTC.

This clone has only a few counts. This sequence joins TRBV6-5 and TRBJ2-2; no clear D gene. Trimming removed 4 bases at V and 4 bases at J, with 10 bases between. The CDR3 is 14 amino acids. Germline loops: CDR1 MNHEY, CDR2 SVGAGI. CDR3 protein: CASSSHSSTGELFF. CDR3 DNA: TGTGCCAGCAGTTCCCATTCATCCACCGGGGAGCTGTTTTTT.

This chain connects TRBV15 to TRBJ2-5; 10 bases align to TRBD2. The CDR3 has 13 amino acids. J was trimmed by 5 bases and V by 11 bases; bases with no gene match: 8. CDR1 is LNHNV, CDR2 YYDKDF, per germline (reference sequence). CDR3 nucleotides: TGTGCCGCTAAAACTAGCGGGACTGAGACCCAGTACTTC. Amino acid sequence: CAAKTSGTETQYF. Looking up the rest from reference TRBV15 and TRBJ2-5 gives the full variable domain: DAMVIQNPRYQVTQFGKPVTLSCSQTLNHNVMYWYQQKSSQAPKLLFHYYDKDFNNEADTPDNFQSRRPNTSFCFLDIRSPGLGDTAMYLCAAKTSGTETQYFGPGTRLLVL.

The gene calls are TRBV13 and TRBJ1-1; D not certain. Per germline, CDR1 PRHDT and CDR2 FYEKMQ (reference sequence). Trimming stripped 1 base from V and 4 bases from J, with 7 bases between. The CDR3 totals 13 residues. The CDR3 region has the DNA TGTGCCAGCAGCTTAGATATCCGCACTGAAGCTTTCTTT. Translating it yields CASSLDIRTEAFF.

The rearrangement joins TRBV30 to TRBJ2-1; 16 positions agree with TRBD2. The CDR3 covers 20 residues. Germline CDR1 reads GTSNPN; CDR2 reads SVGIG (reference sequence). V gave up 3 bases and J gave up 0 bases; unmatched junction bases: 11. CDR3 loop: CAWSAIPGLAGGPSYNEQFF. In DNA form, the CDR3 reads TGTGCCTGGAGCGCTATACCGGGACTAGCGGGAGGGCCCTCCTACAATGAGCAGTTCTTC.